The rows below give T cell receptor beta chains drawn from one sample of a study of cytomegalovirus exposure and HLA in healthy donors. The repertoire was sequenced with immunoSEQ multiplex PCR; TCRdb's copy has only in-frame clones and lacks some. The repertoire holds about 160,000 clones, with approximately 75% as singletons. The sequencing input was PBMCs. These receptors all come from a man younger than 40 in good health and CMV-seropositive. Each CDR3 is given with its conserved first and last residue. D genes are given only for firm matches. Size values are once, few and many counts, or a class for expanded clones, and some rows have none.

D	length	size	V	J	CDR3	DNA
.	13	few	TRBV5-1	TRBJ1-1	CASSLARNTEAFF	TGCGCCAGCAGCTTGGCCCGGAACACTGAAGCTTTCTTT
.	14	.	TRBV6-6	TRBJ1-5	CASTGQQDYQPQHF	TGTGCCAGCACTGGACAGCAGGATTATCAGCCCCAGCATTTT
.	15	.	TRBV10-3	TRBJ2-2	CAIRQGGRNTGELFF	TGTGCCATCAGACAGGGCGGGAGAAACACCGGGGAGCTGTTTTTT
.	14	.	TRBV5-6	TRBJ2-5	CASSPGSNQETQYF	TGTGCCAGCAGCCCCGGGTCCAACCAAGAGACCCAGTACTTC
.	15	.	TRBV7-9	TRBJ2-3	CASSLVLQGTDTQYF	TGTGCCAGCAGCTTAGTGCTACAGGGTACAGATACGCAGTATTTT
.	15	.	TRBV6-1	TRBJ1-4	CASSEARGGVEKLFF	TGTGCCAGCAGTGAAGCAAGGGGAGGCGTTGAAAAACTGTTTTTT
.	18	.	TRBV7-9	TRBJ1-6	CASSPKPPRSSYNSPLHF	TGTGCCAGCAGCCCTAAACCCCCCCGGAGCTCCTATAATTCACCCCTCCACTTT
.	14	once	TRBV19	TRBJ1-4	CASRYGTPNEKLFF	TGTGCCAGTCGCTACGGGACTCCGAATGAAAAACTGTTTTTT
.	11	few	TRBV5-4	TRBJ2-1	CASSLANEQFF	TGTGCCAGCAGCTTGGCAAATGAGCAGTTCTTC
.	14	.	TRBV6-5	TRBJ1-4	CASRRGSPDEKLFF	TGTGCCAGCAGGCGCGGTTCCCCTGACGAAAAACTGTTTTTT
TRBD1	15	.	TRBV5-6	TRBJ2-7	CASSDRQGPSYEQYF	TGTGCCAGCAGCGACCGACAGGGGCCATCCTACGAGCAGTACTTC
TRBD1	12	.	TRBV30	TRBJ2-7	CAWRTGDYEQYF	TGTGCCTGGAGAACAGGGGACTACGAGCAGTACTTC
.	15	.	TRBV7-9	TRBJ1-1	CASSLSQGLGTEAFF	TGTGCCAGCAGCTTAAGTCAGGGGCTGGGCACTGAAGCTTTCTTT
.	15	.	TRBV7-2	TRBJ2-7	CASSSYLTLPHEQYF	TGTGCCAGCAGCTCCTACCTGACTTTACCCCACGAGCAGTACTTC
.	13	few	TRBV25-1	TRBJ1-6	CASGRDNNSPLHF	TGTGCCAGCGGACGGGACAATAATTCACCCCTCCACTTT
.	13	.	TRBV5-4	TRBJ2-7	CATQDGGSYEQYF	TGTGCCACCCAGGACGGGGGAAGCTACGAGCAGTACTTC